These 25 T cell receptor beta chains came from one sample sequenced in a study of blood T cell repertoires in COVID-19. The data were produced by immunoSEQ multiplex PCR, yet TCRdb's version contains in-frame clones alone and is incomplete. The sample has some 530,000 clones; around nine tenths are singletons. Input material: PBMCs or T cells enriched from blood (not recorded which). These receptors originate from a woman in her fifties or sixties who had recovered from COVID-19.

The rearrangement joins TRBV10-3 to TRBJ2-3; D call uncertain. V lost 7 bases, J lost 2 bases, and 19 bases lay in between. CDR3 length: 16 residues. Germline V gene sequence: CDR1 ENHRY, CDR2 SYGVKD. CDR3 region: CAITRTLADTTDTQYF. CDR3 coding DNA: TGTGCCATCACCCGAACTTTGGCGGATACCACAGATACGCAGTATTTT.

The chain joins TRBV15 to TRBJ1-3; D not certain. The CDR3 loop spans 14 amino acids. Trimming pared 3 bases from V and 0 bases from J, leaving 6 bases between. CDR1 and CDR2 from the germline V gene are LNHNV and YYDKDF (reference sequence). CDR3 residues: CATSRGSSGNTIYF. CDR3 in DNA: TGTGCCACCAGCAGGGGCTCCTCTGGAAACACCATATATTTT.

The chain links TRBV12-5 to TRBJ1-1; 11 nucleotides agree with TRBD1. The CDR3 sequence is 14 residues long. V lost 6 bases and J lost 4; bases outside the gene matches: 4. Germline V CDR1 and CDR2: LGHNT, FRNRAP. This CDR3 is CASGPGTGGTEAFF. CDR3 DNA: TGTGCTAGTGGACCCGGGACAGGGGGCACTGAAGCTTTCTTT.

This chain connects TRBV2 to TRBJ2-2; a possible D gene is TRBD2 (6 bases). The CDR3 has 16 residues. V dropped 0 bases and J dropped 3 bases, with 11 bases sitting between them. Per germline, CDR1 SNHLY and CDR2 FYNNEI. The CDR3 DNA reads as TGTGCCAGCAGTGAAGCGCTTCGGGACTACACCGGGGAGCTGTTTTTT. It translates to CASSEALRDYTGELFF.

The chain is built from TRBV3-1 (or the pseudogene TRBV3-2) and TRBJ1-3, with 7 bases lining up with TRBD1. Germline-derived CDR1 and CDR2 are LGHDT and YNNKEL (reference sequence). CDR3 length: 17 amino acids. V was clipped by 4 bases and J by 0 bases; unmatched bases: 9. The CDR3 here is CASSLSGQRLSGNTIYF. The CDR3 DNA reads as TGTGCCAGCAGCCTTTCGGGACAGCGTCTCTCTGGAAACACCATATATTTT.

Here the CDR3 reads CATSGGPQKSSGNTIYF. In DNA form, the CDR3 reads TGTGCCACCAGTGGAGGCCCTCAAAAGAGCTCTGGAAACACCATATATTTT. J is TRBJ1-3 and V is TRBV24-1, with D hard to call. Germline V gene sequence: CDR1 KGHDR, CDR2 SFDVKD. The V gene lost 5 bases and the J gene lost 0 bases, with 16 bases spanning the gap. The CDR3 has 17 amino acids.

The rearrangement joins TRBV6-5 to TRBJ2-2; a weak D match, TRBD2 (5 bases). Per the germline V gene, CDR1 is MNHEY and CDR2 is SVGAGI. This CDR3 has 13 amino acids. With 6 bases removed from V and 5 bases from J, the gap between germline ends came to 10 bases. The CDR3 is CASSGIETGELFF. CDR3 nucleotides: TGTGCCAGCAGCGGGATTGAGACCGGGGAGCTGTTTTTT.

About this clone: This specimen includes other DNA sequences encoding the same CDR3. For the CDR3, the DNA is TGTGCCAGCAGTTCGGGGACAGGGCGCGGCTACACCTTC. Residues: CASSSGTGRGYTF. The chain employs TRBV27 and TRBJ1-2; TRBD1 matches 9 bases. The CDR3 covers 13 residues. V lost 4 bases and J lost 8; bases outside the gene matches: 5. Germline CDR1 reads MNHEY; CDR2 reads SMNVEV (reference sequence).

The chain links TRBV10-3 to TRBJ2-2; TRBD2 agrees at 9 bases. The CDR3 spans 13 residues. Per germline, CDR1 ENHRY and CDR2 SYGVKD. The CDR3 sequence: CALSGGPTGELFF. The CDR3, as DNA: TGTGCTCTAAGCGGGGGGCCGACCGGGGAGCTGTTTTTT.

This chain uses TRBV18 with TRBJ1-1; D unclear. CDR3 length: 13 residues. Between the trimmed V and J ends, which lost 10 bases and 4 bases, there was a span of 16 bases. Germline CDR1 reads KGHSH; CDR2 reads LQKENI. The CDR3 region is CATTMEESTEAFF. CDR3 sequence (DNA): TGTGCCACCACGATGGAGGAGAGCACTGAAGCTTTCTTT.

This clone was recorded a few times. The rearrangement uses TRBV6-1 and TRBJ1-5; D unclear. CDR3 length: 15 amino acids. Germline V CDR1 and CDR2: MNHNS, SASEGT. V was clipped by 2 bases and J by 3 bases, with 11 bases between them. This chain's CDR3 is CASSEQPGINQPQHF. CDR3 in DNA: TGTGCCAGCAGTGAACAGCCGGGTATCAATCAGCCCCAGCATTTT.

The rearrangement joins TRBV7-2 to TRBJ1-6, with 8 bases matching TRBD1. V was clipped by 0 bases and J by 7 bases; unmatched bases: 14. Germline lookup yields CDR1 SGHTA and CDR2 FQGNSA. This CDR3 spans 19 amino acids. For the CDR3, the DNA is TGTGCCAGCAGCTTAGCCCACACAGGGGGTGTCGGGGTAAATTCACCCCTCCACTTT. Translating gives CASSLAHTGGVGVNSPLHF.

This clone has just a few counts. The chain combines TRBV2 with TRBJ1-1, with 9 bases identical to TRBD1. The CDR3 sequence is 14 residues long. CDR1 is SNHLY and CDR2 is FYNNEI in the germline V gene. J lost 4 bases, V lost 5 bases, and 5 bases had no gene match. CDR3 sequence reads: CASSNRDRATEAFF. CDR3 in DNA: TGTGCCAGCAGTAACCGGGACAGGGCCACTGAAGCTTTCTTT. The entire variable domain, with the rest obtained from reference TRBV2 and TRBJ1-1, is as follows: EPEVTQTPSHQVTQMGQEVILRCVPISNHLYFYWYRQILGQKVEFLVSFYNNEISEKSEIFDDQFSVERPDGSNFTLKIRSTKLEDSAMYFCASSNRDRATEAFFGQGTRLTVV.

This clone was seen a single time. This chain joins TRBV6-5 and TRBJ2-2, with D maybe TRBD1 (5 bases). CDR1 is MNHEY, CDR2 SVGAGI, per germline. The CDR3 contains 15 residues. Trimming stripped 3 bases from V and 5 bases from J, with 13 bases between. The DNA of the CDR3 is TGTGCCAGCAGTTATCGATATAAGGGGACCGGGGAGCTGTTTTTT. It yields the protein CASSYRYKGTGELFF.

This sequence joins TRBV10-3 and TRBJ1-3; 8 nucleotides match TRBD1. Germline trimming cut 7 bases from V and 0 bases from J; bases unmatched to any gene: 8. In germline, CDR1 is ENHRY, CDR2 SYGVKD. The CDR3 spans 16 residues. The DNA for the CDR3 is TGTGCCATCACTGGGACAGGCCCAGGCTCTGGAAACACCATATATTTT. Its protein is CAITGTGPGSGNTIYF.

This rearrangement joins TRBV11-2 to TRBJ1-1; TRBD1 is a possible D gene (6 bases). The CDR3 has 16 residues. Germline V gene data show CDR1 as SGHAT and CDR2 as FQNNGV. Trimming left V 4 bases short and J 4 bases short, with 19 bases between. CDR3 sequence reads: CASSSPSQGLGTEAFF. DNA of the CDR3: TGTGCCAGCAGCTCCCCATCCCAGGGGTTGGGCACTGAAGCTTTCTTT.

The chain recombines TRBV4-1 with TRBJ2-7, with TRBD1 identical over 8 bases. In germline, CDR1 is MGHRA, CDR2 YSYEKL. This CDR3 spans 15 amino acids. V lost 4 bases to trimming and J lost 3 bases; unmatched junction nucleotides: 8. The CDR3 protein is CASSPGTGLHYEQYV. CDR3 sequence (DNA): TGCGCCAGCAGCCCCGGGACAGGCCTTCACTACGAGCAGTACGTC.

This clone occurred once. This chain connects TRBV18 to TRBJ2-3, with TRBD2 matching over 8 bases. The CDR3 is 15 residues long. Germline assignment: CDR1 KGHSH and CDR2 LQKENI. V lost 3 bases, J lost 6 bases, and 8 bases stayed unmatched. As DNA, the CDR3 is TGTGCCAGCTCACCTAACGGACTAGCTGTCGATACGCAGTATTTT. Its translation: CASSPNGLAVDTQYF.

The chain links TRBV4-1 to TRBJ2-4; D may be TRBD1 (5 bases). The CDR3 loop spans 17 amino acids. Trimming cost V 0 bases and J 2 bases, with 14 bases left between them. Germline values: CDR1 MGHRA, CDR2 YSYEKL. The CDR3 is CASSQDPPGMTKNIQYF. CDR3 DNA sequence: TGCGCCAGCAGCCAAGATCCCCCAGGGATGACCAAAAACATTCAGTACTTC.

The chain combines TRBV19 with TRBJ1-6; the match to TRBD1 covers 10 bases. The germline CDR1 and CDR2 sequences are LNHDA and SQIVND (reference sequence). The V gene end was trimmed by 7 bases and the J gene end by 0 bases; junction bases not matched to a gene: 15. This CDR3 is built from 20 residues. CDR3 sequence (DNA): TGTGCCAGTAACCCGACACCGGGACAGGGGTTGAGCTCCTATAATTCACCCCTCCACTTT. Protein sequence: CASNPTPGQGLSSYNSPLHF.

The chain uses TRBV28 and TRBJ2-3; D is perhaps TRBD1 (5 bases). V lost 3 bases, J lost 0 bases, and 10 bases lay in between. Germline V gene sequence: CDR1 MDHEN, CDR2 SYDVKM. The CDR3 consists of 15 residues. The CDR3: CASSFMDISTDTQYF. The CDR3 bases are TGTGCCAGCAGTTTCATGGACATTAGCACAGATACGCAGTATTTT.

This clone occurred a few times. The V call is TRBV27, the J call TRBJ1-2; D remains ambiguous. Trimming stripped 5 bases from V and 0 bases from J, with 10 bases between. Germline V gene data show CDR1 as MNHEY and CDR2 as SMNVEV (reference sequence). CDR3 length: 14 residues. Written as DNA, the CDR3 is TGTGCCAGCAGTCCCCGACAAGCTAACTATGGCTACACCTTC. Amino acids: CASSPRQANYGYTF.

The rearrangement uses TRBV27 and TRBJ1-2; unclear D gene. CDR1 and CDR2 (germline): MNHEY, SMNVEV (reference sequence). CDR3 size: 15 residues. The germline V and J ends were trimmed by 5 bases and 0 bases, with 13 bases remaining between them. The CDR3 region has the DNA TGTGCCAGCAGTCCCCTTGGCAGTACTAACTATGGCTACACCTTC. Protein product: CASSPLGSTNYGYTF.

The CDR3 sequence is CASSGEGLTGGGYTF. CDR3 sequence (DNA): TGTGCCAGCTCTGGGGAAGGACTGACGGGTGGGGGCTACACCTTC. The chain links TRBV2 to TRBJ1-2; D remains unclear. This CDR3 contains 15 residues. Per germline, CDR1 SNHLY and CDR2 FYNNEI. V was pared by 8 bases and J by 8 bases, with 24 bases between.

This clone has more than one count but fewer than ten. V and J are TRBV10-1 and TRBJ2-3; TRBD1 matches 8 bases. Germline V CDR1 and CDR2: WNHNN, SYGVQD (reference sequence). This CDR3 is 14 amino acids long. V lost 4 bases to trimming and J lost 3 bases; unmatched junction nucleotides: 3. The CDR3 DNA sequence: TGCGCCAGCAGTGGGACAGGGTTGACAGATACGCAGTATTTT. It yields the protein CASSGTGLTDTQYF.